This T cell receptor beta chain appears in the sequencing data of a study of vaccination and CD4 T cells after COVID-19. In the study overall: Post-COVID samples were collected a median around 100 days following diagnosis, spanning 35 to 161.

Treatment here: approximately nine-day PBMC culture with coronavirus spike peptide pools or control peptides (ViraFEST assay). For ViraFEST, peptide pools expanded antigen-specific T cells, after which the TCRs were sequenced. Culture of two million PBMCs per well took place with 10 IU/ml IL-2 and 10 ug/ml peptide pools. Days 3 and 7 saw half the medium replaced with fresh IL-2 medium. For this clonotype: Its antigen is not known.

Cultured CD4+ T cells had their DNA profiled by the Oncomine TCR Beta short-read assay. TCRdb redid the calling of the PCR reads with MiXCR, one entry per CDR3 protein. The sample yields 3,500 to 5,000 distinct CDR3 sequences, less than 75% seen once. From germline, CDR1 is GTSNPN and CDR2 SVGIG (reference sequence). V dropped 3 bases and J dropped 12 bases, with 12 bases sitting between them. This CDR3 has 12 amino acids. The chain has TRBV30 and TRBJ1-6; the D gene is possibly TRBD1 (6 bases). The receptor was isolated from a human donor who had recovered from COVID-19. The sample was CD4+ T cells from blood, cultured in vitro. The CDR3 loop reads CAWRRTAGPLHF. The CDR3 region has the DNA TGTGCCTGGAGACGGACAGCCGGACCCCTCCACTTT. Full variable domain (outside the CDR3, taken from reference TRBV30 and TRBJ1-6): SQTIHQWPATLVQPVGSPLSLECTVEGTSNPNLYWYRQAAGRGLQLLFYSVGIGQISSEVPQNLSASRPQDRQFILSSKKLLLSDSGFYLCAWRRTAGPLHFGNGTRLTVT.